The 8 T cell receptor beta chains given below trace back to one sample, sequenced in a study of blood T cells in healthy people across ages. Primers used in a second PCR of roughly 6 to 11 cycles were a sample-barcoded 5' primer and a J-beta primer mix. TCRdb recomputed calls from the 5' RACE reads with MiXCR, one row per CDR3 protein. The table shows some 760,000 distinct CDR3 sequences, with 20% to 25% occurring only once. Another study also made use of these data, one on T cells of mothers and their children.

The sample comprised blood. All receptors derive from a boy between 10 and 17 years old in good health.

The rearrangement uses TRBV15 and TRBJ2-5; perhaps TRBD1 as D (6 bases). The J call may not be correct, given that the DNA end is closer to TRBJ2-7. CDR3 size: 13 residues. Germline values: CDR1 LNHNV, CDR2 YYDKDF (reference sequence). CDR3 DNA sequence: TGTGCCACCAGCAGTCGACAGGACCACGAGCAGTACTTC. Its protein is CATSSRQDHEQYF.

This clonotype was observed a handful of times. The rearrangement links TRBV4-2 to TRBJ1-5; TRBD1 is a possible D gene (5 bases). CDR3 length equals 16 residues. In germline, CDR1 is LGHNA, CDR2 YNFKEQ. V shed 4 bases and J shed 1 base, with 14 bases lying between them. CDR3 sequence (DNA): TGTGCCAGCAGCCGAGAGGCACAGGCGAGCAATCAGCCCCAGCATTTT. Translating it yields CASSREAQASNQPQHF.

This clonotype was detected only a few times. The V and J genes are TRBV6-2 or TRBV6-3 and TRBJ2-1, with 16 bases lining up with TRBD2. This CDR3 is 16 amino acids long. Per the germline V gene, CDR1 is MNHEY and CDR2 is SVGEGT. The V segment lost 4 bases and the J segment 10 bases; nucleotides outside the gene matches: 7. DNA for the CDR3: TGTGCCAGCAGTTTAGGGACTAGCGGGAGGGCCGGGGAGCAGTTCTTC. Encoded protein: CASSLGTSGRAGEQFF.

CDR3 amino acids: CASSYGRGGLKPTDTQYF. In DNA form, the CDR3 reads TGTGCCAGCAGCTACGGTCGGGGGGGGTTAAAACCCACAGATACGCAGTATTTT. The J gene is TRBJ2-3, the V gene TRBV7-8, with 8 bases that match TRBD2. CDR3 length equals 18 residues. V shed 4 bases, J shed 2 bases, and the junction held 14 bases outside the gene matches. CDR1 and CDR2 from the germline V gene are SGHVS and FQNEAQ.

The chain uses TRBV9 and TRBJ2-6; possibly TRBD1 for D (6 bases). Germline CDR1 and CDR2: SGDLS and YYNGEE. Trimming removed 0 bases from V and 0 bases from J, with 10 bases in between. The CDR3 is made up of 17 amino acids. The CDR3 DNA is TGTGCCAGCAGCGTAGGTGGACAGTTCTCTGGGGCCAACGTCCTGACTTTC. Translating it yields CASSVGGQFSGANVLTF.

This chain links TRBV28 with TRBJ2-1; D assignment may be TRBD1 or TRBD2 (5 bases each). V lost 4 bases and J 4 bases, leaving 11 bases between the germline ends. Germline loops: CDR1 MDHEN, CDR2 SYDVKM. This CDR3 is built from 14 residues. As DNA, the CDR3 is TGTGCCAGCAGTTCCCGGGACGGATACAATGAGCAGTTCTTC. Translation gives CASSSRDGYNEQFF.

The chain combines TRBV6-6 with TRBJ1-2; 7 nucleotides agree with TRBD1. The CDR3 contains 15 residues. The ends lost 1 base at V and 3 bases at J; junction bases unmatched: 5. Germline V gene lookup returns CDR1 MNHNY and CDR2 SVGAGI (reference sequence). The CDR3 spells CASSYLTGTDYGYTF. The CDR3 DNA reads TGTGCCAGCAGTTACTTAACCGGGACAGACTATGGCTACACCTTC.

The sample holds a few counts of this clonotype. The CDR3 DNA is TGTGCCAGCACCCTGGTGGGGCTCACAGATACGCAGTATTTT. Translation gives CASTLVGLTDTQYF. The chain combines TRBV6-2 or TRBV6-3 with TRBJ2-3, with a tentative D call TRBD1 (5 bases). Trimming pared 7 bases from V and 2 bases from J, leaving 13 bases between. CDR1 and CDR2 from the germline V gene are MNHEY and SVGEGT. CDR3 length: 14 amino acids.